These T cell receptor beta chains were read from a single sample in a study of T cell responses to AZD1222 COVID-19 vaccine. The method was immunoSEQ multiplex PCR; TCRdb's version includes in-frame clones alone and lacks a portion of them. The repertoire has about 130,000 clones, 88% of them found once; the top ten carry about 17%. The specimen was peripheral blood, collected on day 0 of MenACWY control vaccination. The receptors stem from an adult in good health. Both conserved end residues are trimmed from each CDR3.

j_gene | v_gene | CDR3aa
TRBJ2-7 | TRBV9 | ASSSSHSYEQY
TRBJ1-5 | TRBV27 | ASSLYGEGQPQH
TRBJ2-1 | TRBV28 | ASSFLPGGIGASNEQF
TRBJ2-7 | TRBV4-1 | ASRGGQGANEQY
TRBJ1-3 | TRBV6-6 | ASTEGQPSSGNTIY
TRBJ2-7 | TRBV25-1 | ASEKGGPSYEQY
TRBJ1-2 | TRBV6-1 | ASSEDQGGRYYGYT
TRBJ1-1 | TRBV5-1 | ASSSRTGWDTEAF
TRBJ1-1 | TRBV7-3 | ASSLTVGSNTEAF
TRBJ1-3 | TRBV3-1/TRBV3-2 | ASSHARPARNTIY